The following is a T cell receptor (beta chain) sequence with its context. The antigen is not known. The germline V and J ends were trimmed by 0 bases and 3 bases, with 9 bases remaining between them. The CDR3 extends over 15 amino acids. In germline, CDR1 is MNHEY, CDR2 SVGAGI. These data come from a study of OX40 agonist ivuxolimab in advanced cancers. Points from the study as a whole: On average, CD8+ T cells showed a greater number of expanded clones than CD4+. The authors did not determine the antigen specificity of the expanded peripheral T cells. Patients who responded partially at 0.1-3.0 mg/kg showed clonal expansion ranking among the lowest.

Autoimmune disease history or systemic immunosuppression excluded patients. Sequencing was performed with immunoSEQ multiplex PCR; in TCRdb, only in-frame clones are kept and a portion is missing. Among about 58,000 clones listed, 70% to 85% were seen once. The receptor comes from an adult with an advanced solid tumor such as melanoma, head and neck, liver or kidney cancer. Here the sequenced sample was CD4+ or CD8+ T cells sorted from blood, taken in a trial of the OX40 agonist ivuxolimab. The chain is built from TRBV6-5 and TRBJ2-1; no definite D call. The CDR3 is CASSYSGQRYNEQFF. The CDR3 DNA reads TGTGCCAGCAGTTACTCGGGCCAGCGCTACAATGAGCAGTTCTTC.